This TCR beta chain came from a study of blood T cell repertoires in COVID-19. Looking at the study overall: Both acute and convalescent COVID-19 samples were obtained from the United States, Italy and Spain.

Under the authors' procedure: Amplified reference gene primers provided the basis for estimating nucleated cell counts. The protocol was immunoSEQ multiplex PCR, while the TCRdb copy is restricted to in-frame clones and leaves out a portion. The DNA gave D and trimming, while V, J and clone size come from that table. The sample contains approximately 120,000 clones, about 86% of which appear only once. The CDR3 sequence is 17 residues long. Losses at the gene ends were 4 bases for V and 6 bases for J; bases not matched to a gene: 7. Germline CDR1 is SGHRS and CDR2 is YFSETQ. The origin of this receptor is a woman aged 50 to 60 with acute or convalescent COVID-19. V gene TRBV5-1 combines with J gene TRBJ2-1, with TRBD2 matching 16 bases. The sequenced material came from peripheral blood. The CDR3: CASSSGTSGRGGNEQFF. The CDR3 bases are TGCGCCAGCAGCAGTGGGACTAGCGGGAGGGGTGGCAATGAGCAGTTCTTC.